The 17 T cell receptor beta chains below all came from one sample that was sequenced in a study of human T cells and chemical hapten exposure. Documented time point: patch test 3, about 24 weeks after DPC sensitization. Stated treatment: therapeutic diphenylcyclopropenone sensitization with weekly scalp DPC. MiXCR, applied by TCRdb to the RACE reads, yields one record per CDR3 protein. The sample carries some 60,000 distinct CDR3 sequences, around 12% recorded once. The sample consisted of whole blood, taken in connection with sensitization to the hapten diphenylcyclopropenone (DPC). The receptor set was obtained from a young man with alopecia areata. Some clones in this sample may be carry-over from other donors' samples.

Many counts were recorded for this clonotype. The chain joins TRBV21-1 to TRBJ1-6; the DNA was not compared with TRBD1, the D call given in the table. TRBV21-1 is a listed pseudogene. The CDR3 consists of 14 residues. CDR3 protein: CASSNGTGNSPLHF. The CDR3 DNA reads TGTGCCAGCAGCAACGGGACGGGGAATTCACCCCTCCACTTT.

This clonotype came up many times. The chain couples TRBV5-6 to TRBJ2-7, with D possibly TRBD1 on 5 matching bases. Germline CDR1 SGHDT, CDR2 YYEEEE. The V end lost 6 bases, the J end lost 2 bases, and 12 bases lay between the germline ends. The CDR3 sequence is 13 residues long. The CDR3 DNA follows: TGTGCCAGCACTTTGGGGCAGACCTACGAGCAGTACTTC. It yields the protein CASTLGQTYEQYF.

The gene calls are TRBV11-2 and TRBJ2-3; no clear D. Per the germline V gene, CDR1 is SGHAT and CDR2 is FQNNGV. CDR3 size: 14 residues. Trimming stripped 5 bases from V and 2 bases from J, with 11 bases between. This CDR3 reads CASSLRALTDTQYF. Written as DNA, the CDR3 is TGTGCCAGCAGCCTCCGGGCCCTCACAGATACGCAGTATTTT.

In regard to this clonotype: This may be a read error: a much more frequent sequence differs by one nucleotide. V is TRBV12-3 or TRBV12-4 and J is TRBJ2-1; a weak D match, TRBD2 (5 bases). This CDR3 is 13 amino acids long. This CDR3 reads CVSSLERYFSRFF. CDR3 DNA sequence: TGTGTCAGCAGTTTAGAGCGGTACTTCTCGCGGTTCTTC.

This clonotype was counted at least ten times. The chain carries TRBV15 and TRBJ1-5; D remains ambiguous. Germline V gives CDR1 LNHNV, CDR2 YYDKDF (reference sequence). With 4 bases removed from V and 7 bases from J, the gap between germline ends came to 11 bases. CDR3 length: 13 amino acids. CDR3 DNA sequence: TGTGCCACCAGCAAACCCTCCGGACAGCCCCAGCATTTT. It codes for CATSKPSGQPQHF.

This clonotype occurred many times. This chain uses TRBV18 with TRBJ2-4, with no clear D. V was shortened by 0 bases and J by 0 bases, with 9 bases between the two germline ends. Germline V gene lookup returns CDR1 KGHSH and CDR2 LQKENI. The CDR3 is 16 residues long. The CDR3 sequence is CASSPPNRLAKNIQYF. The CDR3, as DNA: TGTGCCAGCTCACCACCTAACAGACTAGCCAAAAACATTCAGTACTTC.

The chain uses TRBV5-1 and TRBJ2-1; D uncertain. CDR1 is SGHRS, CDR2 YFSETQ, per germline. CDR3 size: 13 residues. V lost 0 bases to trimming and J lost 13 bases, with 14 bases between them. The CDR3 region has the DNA TGCGCCAGCAGCTTGGCCGGGTACCACCTCCAGTTCTTC. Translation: CASSLAGYHLQFF.

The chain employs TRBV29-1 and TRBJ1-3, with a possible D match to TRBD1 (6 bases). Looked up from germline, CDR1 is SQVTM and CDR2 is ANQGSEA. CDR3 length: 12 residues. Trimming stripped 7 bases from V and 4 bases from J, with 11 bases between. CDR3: CSGQGRGNTIYF. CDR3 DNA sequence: TGCAGCGGGCAGGGGCGGGGAAACACCATATATTTT.

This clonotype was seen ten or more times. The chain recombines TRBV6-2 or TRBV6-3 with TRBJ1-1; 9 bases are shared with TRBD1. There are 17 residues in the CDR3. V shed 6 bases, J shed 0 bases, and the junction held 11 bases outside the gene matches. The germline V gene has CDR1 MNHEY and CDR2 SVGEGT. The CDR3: CASSPWGTGLMNTEAFF. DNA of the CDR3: TGTGCCAGCAGCCCCTGGGGGACAGGGCTCATGAACACTGAAGCTTTCTTT.

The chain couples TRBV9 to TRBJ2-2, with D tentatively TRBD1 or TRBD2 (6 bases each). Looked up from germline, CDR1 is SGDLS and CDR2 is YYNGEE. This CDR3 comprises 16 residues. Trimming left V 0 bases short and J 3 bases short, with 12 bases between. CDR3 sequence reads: CASSVDPGAYTGELFF. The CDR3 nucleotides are TGTGCCAGCAGCGTAGATCCGGGGGCCTACACCGGGGAGCTGTTTTTT. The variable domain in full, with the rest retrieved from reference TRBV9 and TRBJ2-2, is DSGVTQTPKHLITATGQRVTLRCSPRSGDLSVYWYQQSLDQGLQFLIQYYNGEERAKGNILERFSAQQFPDLHSELNLSSLELGDSALYFCASSVDPGAYTGELFFGEGSRLTVL.

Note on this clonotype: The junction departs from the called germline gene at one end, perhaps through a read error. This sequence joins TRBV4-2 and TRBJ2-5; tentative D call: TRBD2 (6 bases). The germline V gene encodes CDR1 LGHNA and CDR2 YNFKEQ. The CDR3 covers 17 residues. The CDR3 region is CANSQRLDYQLQETQYF. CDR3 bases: TGTGCCAACAGCCAACGACTAGACTATCAGCTCCAAGAGACCCAGTACTTC.

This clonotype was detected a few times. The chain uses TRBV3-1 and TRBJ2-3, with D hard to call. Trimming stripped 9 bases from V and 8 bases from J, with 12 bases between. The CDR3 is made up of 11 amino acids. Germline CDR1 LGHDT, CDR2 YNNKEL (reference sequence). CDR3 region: CASVFGGTQYF. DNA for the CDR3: TGTGCCAGTGTTTTCGGCGGTACGCAGTATTTT.

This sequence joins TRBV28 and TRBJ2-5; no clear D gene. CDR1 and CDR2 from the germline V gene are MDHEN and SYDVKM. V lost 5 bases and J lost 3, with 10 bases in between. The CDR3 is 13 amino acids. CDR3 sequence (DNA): TGTGCCAGCAGTAGTCAGCCAGAAGAGACCCAGTACTTC. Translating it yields CASSSQPEETQYF.

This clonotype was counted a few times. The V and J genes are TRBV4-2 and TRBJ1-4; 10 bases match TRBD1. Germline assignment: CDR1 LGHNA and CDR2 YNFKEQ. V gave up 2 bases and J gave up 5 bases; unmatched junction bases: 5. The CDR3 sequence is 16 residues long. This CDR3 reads CASSQQPGQGNEKLFF. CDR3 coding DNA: TGTGCCAGCAGCCAACAACCGGGACAGGGGAATGAAAAACTGTTTTTT.

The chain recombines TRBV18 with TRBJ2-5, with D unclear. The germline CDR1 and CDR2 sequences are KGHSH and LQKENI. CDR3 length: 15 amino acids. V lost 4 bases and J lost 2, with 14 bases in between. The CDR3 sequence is CASSHFATPQETQYF. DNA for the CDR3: TGTGCCAGCTCACACTTCGCAACTCCACAAGAGACCCAGTACTTC.

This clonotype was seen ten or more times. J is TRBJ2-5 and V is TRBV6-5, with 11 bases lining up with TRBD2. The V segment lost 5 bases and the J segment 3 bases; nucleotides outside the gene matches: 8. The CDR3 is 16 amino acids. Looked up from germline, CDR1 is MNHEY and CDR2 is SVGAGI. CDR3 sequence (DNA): TGTGCCAGCAGTGGCGGACTAGCGGGCACCGAAGAGACCCAGTACTTC. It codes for CASSGGLAGTEETQYF.

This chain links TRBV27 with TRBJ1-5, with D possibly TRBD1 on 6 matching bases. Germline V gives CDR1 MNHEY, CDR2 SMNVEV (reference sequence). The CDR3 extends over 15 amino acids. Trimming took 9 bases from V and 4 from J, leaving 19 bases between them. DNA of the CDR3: TGTGCCAGTTCCCAGACAGGCACGAGGAATCAGCCCCAGCATTTT. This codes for CASSQTGTRNQPQHF.